Below are 24 T cell receptor beta chains sequenced from a single sample in a study of memory B cells and T cells in multiple sclerosis. Produced via immunoSEQ multiplex PCR; TCRdb's table is partial and in-frame only. The table shows about 15,000 clones, with around 70% occurring only once. The sample was memory (CD45RO+) CD4+ T cells from blood. The receptor set was obtained from a human donor with multiple sclerosis.

The count of this clone is one. This rearrangement joins TRBV28 to TRBJ2-5, with 9 nucleotides matching TRBD1. CDR1 and CDR2 from the germline V gene are MDHEN and SYDVKM. V lost 7 bases and J lost 4; bases outside the gene matches: 4. This CDR3 contains 13 residues. Written as DNA, the CDR3 is TGTGCCAGCAATAGACAGGGGGGAGAGACCCAGTACTTC. This gives the protein CASNRQGGETQYF.

The chain uses TRBV2 and TRBJ2-7; 9 positions match TRBD2. J gave up 3 bases and V 3 bases, and 12 bases lay outside the gene matches. The germline CDR1 and CDR2 sequences are SNHLY and FYNNEI. The CDR3 extends over 17 amino acids. Here the CDR3 DNA reads TGTGCCAGCAGTGAGGCATCTAGCGGGGACCCAAACTACGAGCAGTACTTC. Its translation is CASSEASSGDPNYEQYF.

V is TRBV28 and J is TRBJ1-3; 7 nucleotides line up with TRBD1. CDR1 is MDHEN, CDR2 SYDVKM, per germline. The CDR3 spans 17 residues. The J segment lost 2 bases and the V segment lost 6 bases, leaving 13 bases of the junction unmatched. CDR3 DNA sequence: TGTGCCAGCAGCCTACTGCTAGGGGGCCTGACTGGAAACACCATATATTTT. Protein: CASSLLLGGLTGNTIYF.

The V gene is TRBV5-4, the J gene TRBJ1-5; 8 bases are shared with TRBD1. CDR1 and CDR2 from the germline V gene are SGHNT and YYREEE (reference sequence). There are 14 residues in the CDR3. V shed 0 bases, J shed 7 bases, and the junction held 3 bases outside the gene matches. Written as DNA, the CDR3 is TGTGCCAGCAGCTTGGCAGGGGGCGGCCAGCCCCAGCATTTT. This codes for CASSLAGGGQPQHF.

This rearrangement joins TRBV29-1 to TRBJ1-2; D may be TRBD1 (6 bases). Germline values: CDR1 SQVTM, CDR2 ANQGSEA. The CDR3 runs 12 residues. V dropped 3 bases and J dropped 4 bases, with 9 bases sitting between them. Here the CDR3 DNA reads TGCAGCGTTGATGGACAGCCCTATGGCTACACCTTC. This encodes CSVDGQPYGYTF.

The rearrangement uses TRBV18 and TRBJ2-7, with D perhaps TRBD1 (6 bases). CDR1 is KGHSH, CDR2 LQKENI, per germline. The length of the CDR3 is 14 residues. Trimming cost V 6 bases and J 4 bases, with 16 bases left between them. This chain's CDR3 is CASSSGTTQYEQYF. The CDR3 nucleotides read TGTGCCAGCTCCTCCGGGACAACTCAATACGAGCAGTACTTC.

CDR3 loop: CASSWDRGQLFF. DNA of the CDR3: TGTGCCAGCAGTTGGGACAGGGGGCAGCTGTTTTTT. V and J are TRBV6-5 and TRBJ2-2; 12 nucleotides align to TRBD1. This CDR3 is built from 12 residues. Germline V CDR1 and CDR2: MNHEY, SVGAGI. Trimming removed 4 bases from V and 12 bases from J; junction bases left unmatched: 0.

This chain connects TRBV5-4 to TRBJ2-7; D not certain. With 4 bases removed from V and 0 bases from J, the gap between germline ends came to 14 bases. Germline CDR1 and CDR2: SGHNT and YYREEE (reference sequence). This CDR3 contains 15 residues. As DNA, the CDR3 is TGTGCCAGCAGCACCGAGTCATCTCTCTCCTACGAGCAGTACTTC. As protein: CASSTESSLSYEQYF.

The chain recombines TRBV29-1 with TRBJ1-1, with 8 bases lining up with TRBD1. CDR3 length: 13 residues. With 7 bases clipped from V and 1 base from J, the junction kept 5 bases outside the gene matches. CDR1 SQVTM and CDR2 ANQGSEA come from the germline V gene. The CDR3 region is CSALGQGNTEAFF. CDR3 nucleotide sequence: TGCAGCGCCTTAGGACAGGGGAACACTGAAGCTTTCTTT.

J is TRBJ2-7 and V is TRBV13; 8 bases are a match to TRBD1. This CDR3 is built from 15 residues. Trimming cost V 4 bases and J 2 bases; bases outside gene matches: 7. Germline V CDR1 and CDR2: PRHDT, FYEKMQ (reference sequence). The CDR3 DNA reads TGTGCCAGCAGCTCAAGGGACAGGTACACCTACGAGCAGTACTTC. This sequence encodes CASSSRDRYTYEQYF.

Only a few counts were recorded for this clone. This sequence joins TRBV18 and TRBJ1-4; TRBD1 agrees at 7 bases. CDR1 is KGHSH and CDR2 is LQKENI in the germline V gene. The V segment lost 5 bases and the J segment 10 bases; nucleotides outside the gene matches: 10. CDR3 length: 14 amino acids. CDR3 nucleotide sequence: TGTGCCAGCTCAGCTGAGACAGGGAAAGGAAAACTGTTTTTT. Its protein is CASSAETGKGKLFF.

The chain joins TRBV18 to TRBJ2-7; D gene unclear. The CDR3 runs 13 residues. V lost 2 bases and J lost 0, with 5 bases in between. Germline CDR1 KGHSH, CDR2 LQKENI. DNA of the CDR3: TGTGCCAGCTCACCAGTCAGCTCCTACGAGCAGTACTTC. As protein: CASSPVSSYEQYF. The full variable domain, its missing parts supplied by reference TRBV18 and TRBJ2-7, is NAGVMQNPRHLVRRRGQEARLRCSPMKGHSHVYWYRQLPEEGLKFMVYLQKENIIDESGMPKERFSAEFPKEGPSILRIQQVVRGDSAAYFCASSPVSSYEQYFGPGTRLTVT.

This sequence joins TRBV6-1 and TRBJ1-2; 10 bases map to TRBD1. Trimming at V came to 3 bases and at J to 3 bases, leaving 4 bases not matched to a gene. Germline V gene sequence: CDR1 MNHNS, CDR2 SASEGT. The CDR3 runs to 15 residues. CDR3 region: CASSEVGTGDYGYTF. The CDR3 DNA is TGTGCCAGCAGTGAGGTGGGGACAGGGGACTATGGCTACACCTTC.

The genes are TRBV19 and TRBJ1-2, with 12 bases lining up with TRBD1. The CDR3 is made up of 14 amino acids. J was trimmed by 6 bases and V by 5 bases; bases with no gene match: 4. CDR1 and CDR2 (germline): LNHDA, SQIVND (reference sequence). In DNA form, the CDR3 reads TGTGCCAGTAGTCCGGGACAGGGGGCTGATGGCTACACCTTC. This encodes CASSPGQGADGYTF.

The chain joins TRBV9 to TRBJ2-1; D unresolved. Germline-derived CDR1 and CDR2 are SGDLS and YYNGEE. Deletions cut 4 bases from V and 7 bases from J, with 12 bases between. The CDR3 consists of 13 residues. The CDR3 DNA follows: TGTGCCAGCAGCCTGGCCTTTGATAATGAGCAGTTCTTC. Translation gives CASSLAFDNEQFF. The full variable domain, with the rest looked up from reference TRBV9 and TRBJ2-1, is DSGVTQTPKHLITATGQRVTLRCSPRSGDLSVYWYQQSLDQGLQFLIQYYNGEERAKGNILERFSAQQFPDLHSELNLSSLELGDSALYFCASSLAFDNEQFFGPGTRLTVL.

The rearrangement links TRBV30 to TRBJ1-1; 7 bases match TRBD1. The CDR3 length is 14 residues. Germline CDR1 reads GTSNPN; CDR2 reads SVGIG (reference sequence). Trimming at V came to 2 bases and at J to 0 bases, leaving 3 bases not matched to a gene. CDR3 nucleotide sequence: TGTGCCTGGAGTTTGGGGACAGTGAACACTGAAGCTTTCTTT. Protein: CAWSLGTVNTEAFF.

J is TRBJ2-7 and V is TRBV15; 7 bases are a match to TRBD1. Trimming removed 0 bases from V and 6 bases from J; junction bases left unmatched: 2. This CDR3 is built from 13 residues. Germline values: CDR1 LNHNV, CDR2 YYDKDF (reference sequence). The CDR3 region has the DNA TGTGCCACCAGCAGAGATAAGGGGGCCGAGCAGTACTTC. Protein sequence: CATSRDKGAEQYF.

The gene calls are TRBV2 and TRBJ2-7, with D tentatively TRBD1 (6 bases). V was clipped by 6 bases and J by 0 bases, with 15 bases between them. Germline V gene data show CDR1 as SNHLY and CDR2 as FYNNEI. The CDR3 is 15 amino acids. In nucleotides, the CDR3 is TGTGCCAGCAGCCCCCAGGGGTTAAGCTCCTACGAGCAGTACTTC. This codes for CASSPQGLSSYEQYF.

The chain recombines TRBV6-1 with TRBJ1-1, with D possibly matching TRBD1 (6 bases). V lost 2 bases to trimming and J lost 5 bases, with 12 bases between them. CDR1 and CDR2 (germline): MNHNS, SASEGT. CDR3 length equals 14 residues. The CDR3 DNA follows: TGTGCCAGCAGTGAAAAGCCTCAGGGGACTGAAGCTTTCTTT. Translation: CASSEKPQGTEAFF.

The J gene is TRBJ1-4, the V gene TRBV19; the D is unclear. Germline-derived CDR1 and CDR2 are LNHDA and SQIVND (reference sequence). Trimming took off 2 bases at V and 5 bases at J, with 15 bases between the two ends. The CDR3 length is 16 residues. The CDR3 spells CASSIKRRLRNEKLFF. Here the CDR3 DNA reads TGTGCCAGTAGTATAAAGAGAAGGCTGAGGAATGAAAAACTGTTTTTT.

This chain's CDR3 is CATHGDRGSTEAFF. DNA for the CDR3: TGTGCCACCCACGGGGACAGGGGTTCCACTGAAGCTTTCTTT. The V call is TRBV10-3, the J call TRBJ1-1; 10 nucleotides agree with TRBD1. The V and J ends lost 10 bases and 4 bases, in that order; junction bases with no gene match: 9. This CDR3 is built from 14 residues. CDR1 and CDR2 from the germline V gene are ENHRY and SYGVKD.

The chain uses TRBV27 and TRBJ2-5; 9 bases line up with TRBD1. The V segment lost 4 bases and the J segment 2 bases; nucleotides outside the gene matches: 8. Germline V gene data show CDR1 as MNHEY and CDR2 as SMNVEV (reference sequence). This CDR3 is built from 16 residues. DNA for the CDR3: TGTGCCAGCAGTTCAAACAGGGGGCTCTTACAAGAGACCCAGTACTTC. This encodes CASSSNRGLLQETQYF.

This rearrangement joins TRBV9 to TRBJ2-1; D might be TRBD2 (7 bases). Between the trimmed V and J ends, which lost 4 bases and 6 bases, there was a span of 20 bases. The CDR3 extends over 16 amino acids. Germline-derived CDR1 and CDR2 are SGDLS and YYNGEE. The CDR3 loop is CASSIRGREGLNEQFF. The DNA of the CDR3 is TGTGCCAGCAGCATAAGGGGGAGGGAGGGCCTCAATGAGCAGTTCTTC.

This chain connects TRBV9 to TRBJ1-2; TRBD1 aligns across 7 bases. V shed 0 bases and J 3 bases; nucleotides not matched to a gene: 5. Germline values: CDR1 SGDLS, CDR2 YYNGEE. The CDR3 is 15 residues long. CDR3 in amino acids: CASSVADRADYGYTF. The CDR3 coding sequence is TGTGCCAGCAGCGTAGCTGACAGGGCGGACTATGGCTACACCTTC.